One sample yielded the 12 T cell receptor beta chains listed below, sequenced in a study of cytomegalovirus exposure and HLA in healthy donors. 13 Jbeta primers and 60 Vbeta primers were used for the PCR. Produced via immunoSEQ multiplex PCR; TCRdb's table is partial and in-frame only. Listed are about 65,000 clones; about 16% falls within the top ten. Material for sequencing was PBMCs. Receptors were obtained from a boy aged 5 to 17 in good health and CMV-seronegative.

The chain employs TRBV6-5 and TRBJ2-2; tentative D call: TRBD1 (6 bases). The CDR3 covers 15 residues. CDR1 and CDR2 (germline): MNHEY, SVGAGI. V was shortened by 2 bases and J by 0 bases, with 7 bases between the two germline ends. The CDR3 loop is CASSYGGSNTGELFF. CDR3 nucleotides: TGTGCCAGCAGTTACGGGGGCTCGAACACCGGGGAGCTGTTTTTT.

The V call is TRBV18, the J call TRBJ1-5; TRBD1 matches at 8 bases. CDR1 and CDR2 from the germline V gene are KGHSH and LQKENI. This CDR3 comprises 14 residues. V shed 5 bases, J shed 4 bases, and the junction held 4 bases outside the gene matches. DNA for the CDR3: TGTGCCAGCTCAGGGACAGGAGAGAATCAGCCCCAGCATTTT. Translation gives CASSGTGENQPQHF.

CDR3 bases: TGCAGTGCTAGCCCCGCGGGGACCCAGTACTTC. Its translation: CSASPAGTQYF. J is TRBJ2-5 and V is TRBV20-1, with D possibly TRBD2 on 5 matching bases. V lost 3 bases and J 7 bases, leaving 9 bases between the germline ends. In germline, CDR1 is DFQATT, CDR2 SNEGSKA (reference sequence). The CDR3 spans 11 residues.

This sequence joins TRBV6-5 and TRBJ2-7, with D perhaps matching TRBD2 (6 bases). CDR3 size: 16 residues. The germline gives CDR1 MNHEY, CDR2 SVGAGI. V was pared by 0 bases and J by 3 bases, with 15 bases between. The CDR3 reads CASSYSMGWEVYEQYF. The CDR3 DNA reads TGTGCCAGCAGTTACTCAATGGGGTGGGAGGTCTACGAGCAGTACTTC.

The chain's CDR3 is CASSLDPRGTEAFF. CDR3 nucleotides: TGTGCCAGCAGCTTAGATCCCCGGGGCACTGAAGCTTTCTTT. The J gene is TRBJ1-1, the V gene TRBV11-1; D unclear. The CDR3 has 14 residues. Germline-derived CDR1 and CDR2 are SGHAT and FQDESV (reference sequence). With 1 base removed from V and 4 bases from J, the gap between germline ends came to 10 bases.

The J gene is TRBJ1-5, the V gene TRBV4-1, with D possibly matching TRBD1 (6 bases). Trimming took off 4 bases at V and 0 bases at J, with 16 bases between the two ends. This CDR3 contains 17 residues. Germline CDR1 and CDR2: MGHRA and YSYEKL. This chain's CDR3 is CASSRVEQGYSNQPQHF. The CDR3 bases are TGCGCCAGCAGCCGAGTCGAACAGGGATATAGCAATCAGCCCCAGCATTTT.

The genes are TRBV9 and TRBJ2-7, with D perhaps TRBD1 (7 bases). Looked up from germline, CDR1 is SGDLS and CDR2 is YYNGEE. This CDR3 has 15 amino acids. V was pared by 0 bases and J by 7 bases, with 17 bases between. This CDR3 reads CASSVESHPGGEQYF. The CDR3 region has the DNA TGTGCCAGCAGCGTAGAGTCACACCCAGGGGGGGAGCAGTACTTC. The full variable domain, completed using reference TRBV9 and TRBJ2-7, is DSGVTQTPKHLITATGQRVTLRCSPRSGDLSVYWYQQSLDQGLQFLIQYYNGEERAKGNILERFSAQQFPDLHSELNLSSLELGDSALYFCASSVESHPGGEQYFGPGTRLTVT.

The V call is TRBV30, the J call TRBJ1-2; unclear D gene. The germline V and J ends were trimmed by 2 bases and 6 bases, with 10 bases remaining between them. The V gene's germline CDR1 is GTSNPN and CDR2 SVGIG (reference sequence). There are 12 residues in the CDR3. DNA of the CDR3: TGTGCCTGGAGTCATAGTCGTGATGGCTACACCTTC. It is translated as CAWSHSRDGYTF.

The genes are TRBV11-2 and TRBJ1-2; 8 positions match TRBD1. V dropped 4 bases and J dropped 8; count of bases not matched to a gene: 9. Germline-derived CDR1 and CDR2 are SGHAT and FQNNGV. The CDR3 spans 14 residues. The DNA of the CDR3 is TGTGCCAGCAGCTGGGGAGGACAGGGTGGGGGCTACACCTTC. Translating it yields CASSWGGQGGGYTF. Together with reference TRBV11-2 and TRBJ1-2, the CDR3 gives the full variable domain: EAGVAQSPRYKIIEKRQSVAFWCNPISGHATLYWYQQILGQGPKLLIQFQNNGVVDDSQLPKDRFSAERLKGVDSTLKIQPAKLEDSAVYLCASSWGGQGGGYTFGSGTRLTVV.

The chain carries TRBV9 and TRBJ2-7; tentatively, D is TRBD1 (5 bases). Germline assignment: CDR1 SGDLS and CDR2 YYNGEE. Trimming removed 2 bases at V and 3 bases at J, with 12 bases between. This CDR3 spans 14 amino acids. This CDR3 reads CASSVSGSGYEQYF. DNA of the CDR3: TGTGCCAGCAGCGTCTCAGGGTCGGGCTACGAGCAGTACTTC.

The chain links TRBV19 to TRBJ2-7, with D tentatively TRBD1 (5 bases). CDR1 is LNHDA, CDR2 SQIVND, per germline (reference sequence). The CDR3 runs to 15 residues. Trimming left V 3 bases short and J 2 bases short, with 14 bases between. This CDR3 reads CASSMQGSKAYEQYF. The CDR3 DNA reads as TGTGCCAGTAGTATGCAGGGATCGAAAGCCTACGAGCAGTACTTC. Full variable domain (remainder filled in from reference TRBV19 and TRBJ2-7): DGGITQSPKYLFRKEGQNVTLSCEQNLNHDAMYWYRQDPGQGLRLIYYSQIVNDFQKGDIAEGYSVSREKKESFPLTVTSAQKNPTAFYLCASSMQGSKAYEQYFGPGTRLTVT.

J is TRBJ2-7 and V is TRBV29-1; D is perhaps TRBD1 (6 bases). The germline V and J ends were trimmed by 0 bases and 2 bases, with 14 bases remaining between them. The CDR3 spans 15 residues. The germline gives CDR1 SQVTM, CDR2 ANQGSEA. The CDR3 DNA sequence: TGCAGCGTTGAAGATCAGGGGACCAGCGCCTACGAGCAGTACTTC. Its translation: CSVEDQGTSAYEQYF.